Below, 15 T cell receptor beta chains from the same sample are listed, as sequenced in a study of T-cell reconstitution after alpha-beta-depleted transplantation in children. Unique molecular identifiers featured in how the TCRbeta library was prepared. MiXCR, applied by TCRdb to the PCR reads, yields one record per CDR3 protein. The sample lists approximately 120,000 distinct CDR3 sequences; roughly 10% were seen once. The sequencing here drew on PBMCs, mostly from graft donor cells, taken 180 days after TCRalphabeta/CD19-depleted stem cell transplant. These receptors originate from a girl in the first two years of life who had a stem cell transplant for combined immunodeficiency, so the T cells may come from the graft donor.

This clonotype was found a few times. The chain joins TRBV12-3 or TRBV12-4 to TRBJ1-6, with D possibly TRBD1 on 5 matching bases. The CDR3 totals 13 residues. V was cut by 6 bases and J by 14 bases, with 17 bases left in between. The CDR3 DNA sequence: TGTGCCAGCAGCCCTGGACAAGGTTTAGCCCTCCACTTT. Translating gives CASSPGQGLALHF.

The chain employs TRBV6-1 and TRBJ2-2; TRBD2 matches 12 bases. Germline V CDR1 and CDR2: MNHNS, SASEGT. The CDR3 is made up of 16 amino acids. J gave up 1 base and V 4 bases, and 1 base lay outside the gene matches. The CDR3: CASSATSGGNTGELFF. CDR3 DNA sequence: TGTGCCAGCAGTGCGACTAGCGGGGGGAACACCGGGGAGCTGTTTTTT.

The rearrangement links TRBV29-1 to TRBJ2-7; TRBD1 agrees at 10 bases. The germline gives CDR1 SQVTM, CDR2 ANQGSEA. Trimming cost V 3 bases and J 2 bases; bases outside gene matches: 1. There are 13 residues in the CDR3. CDR3 bases: TGCAGCGTTGACGGGACAGGGGCCTACGAGCAGTACTTC. Translating gives CSVDGTGAYEQYF.

The V gene is TRBV5-1, the J gene TRBJ2-2; 7 nucleotides match TRBD1. V trimming: 0 bases; J trimming: 2 bases; junction bases outside the gene matches: 1. CDR3 length equals 15 residues. Germline CDR1 SGHRS, CDR2 YFSETQ. The CDR3 DNA reads as TGCGCCAGCAGCTTGGGACAGGGCAACACCGGGGAGCTGTTTTTT. It is translated as CASSLGQGNTGELFF.

The chain has TRBV6-2 or TRBV6-3 and TRBJ2-4; 7 bases match TRBD1. The J segment lost 4 bases and the V segment lost 5 bases, leaving 14 bases of the junction unmatched. The CDR3 runs 17 residues. Germline V gene data show CDR1 as MNHEY and CDR2 as SVGEGT. CDR3 sequence: CASSSPPPTGWKNIQYF. The CDR3 DNA is TGTGCCAGCAGTAGTCCCCCCCCGACAGGGTGGAAAAACATTCAGTACTTC.

The chain joins TRBV5-4 to TRBJ2-2; 10 bases line up with TRBD2. CDR1 and CDR2 from the germline V gene are SGHNT and YYREEE (reference sequence). The V segment lost 0 bases and the J segment 0 bases; nucleotides outside the gene matches: 8. The length of the CDR3 is 19 residues. CDR3 nucleotide sequence: TGTGCCAGCAGCTTGGGGCTGATCGGACTAGCGGCGAACACCGGGGAGCTGTTTTTT. Protein product: CASSLGLIGLAANTGELFF.

In DNA, the CDR3 is TGTGCCAGCAGTTGGCGGGGGCTACGAGAGCAGTACTTC. Protein: CASSWRGLREQYF. The chain recombines TRBV12-3 or TRBV12-4 with TRBJ2-7; the D gene is possibly TRBD2 (7 bases). Trimming took off 4 bases at V and 7 bases at J, with 14 bases between the two ends. This CDR3 region has 13 residues.

This clonotype was detected only a few times. This sequence joins TRBV10-3 and TRBJ2-1, with TRBD1 matching 10 bases. The germline CDR1 and CDR2 sequences are ENHRY and SYGVKD. There are 15 residues in the CDR3. V lost 4 bases, J lost 8 bases, and 8 bases stayed unmatched. The CDR3 spells CAISADRGPFDEQFF. The CDR3 bases are TGTGCCATCAGTGCAGACAGGGGGCCTTTCGATGAGCAGTTCTTC.

This clonotype has more than one count but fewer than ten. This chain links TRBV20-1 with TRBJ2-5, with TRBD1 identical over 7 bases. Unmatched junction bases numbered 10, after V lost 5 bases and J lost 1 base. Per germline, CDR1 DFQATT and CDR2 SNEGSKA (reference sequence). There are 15 residues in the CDR3. DNA for the CDR3: TGCAGTGCTTCGTTAATCAGGGGGTTCCAAGAGACCCAGTACTTC. The encoded protein is CSASLIRGFQETQYF.

As regards this clonotype: A single base separates this from a much larger clone, so it may be a read error. The chain employs TRBV4-3 and TRBJ2-3; 10 bases align to TRBD2. The CDR3 length is 18 residues. Germline assignment: CDR1 LGHNA and CDR2 YSLEER. The CDR3 nucleotides read TGCGACAGCAGCCAAGAGACCATAGCGGGAGGAAGCACAGATACGCAGTATTTT. Residues: CDSSQETIAGGSTDTQYF.

This clonotype was found many times. The chain links TRBV20-1 to TRBJ2-7; 9 nucleotides match TRBD2. The CDR3 extends over 15 amino acids. Germline V CDR1 and CDR2: DFQATT, SNEGSKA (reference sequence). With V trimmed by 3 bases and J by 3 bases, 9 bases remained unmatched. CDR3 nucleotide sequence: TGCAGTGCTAGGGCTGGACTAGCGAGCAACTACGAGCAGTACTTC. Translating it yields CSARAGLASNYEQYF.

This rearrangement joins TRBV7-3 to TRBJ2-1, with D tentatively TRBD2 (6 bases). Germline CDR1 SGHTA, CDR2 FQGTGA. The germline V and J ends were trimmed by 5 bases and 5 bases, with 16 bases remaining between them. This CDR3 spans 15 amino acids. The CDR3 coding sequence is TGTGCCAGCAGCCCGGCGGGGTTGGCGGACAATGAGCAGTTCTTC. It yields the protein CASSPAGLADNEQFF. Using reference TRBV7-3 and TRBJ2-1 for the parts outside the CDR3, the full variable domain is GAGVSQTPSNKVTEKGKYVELRCDPISGHTALYWYRQSLGQGPEFLIYFQGTGAADDSGLPNDRFFAVRPEGSVSTLKIQRTERGDSAVYLCASSPAGLADNEQFFGPGTRLTVL.

A few counts support this clonotype. The chain employs TRBV20-1 and TRBJ1-2, with 7 bases aligning to TRBD1. After removal of 4 bases from V and 3 bases from J, the junction contained 2 bases not matched to a gene. This CDR3 has 12 residues. Looked up from germline, CDR1 is DFQATT and CDR2 is SNEGSKA (reference sequence). The DNA for the CDR3 is TGCAGTGCTATCAGGGGGGACTATGGCTACACCTTC. Amino acid sequence: CSAIRGDYGYTF.

The table lists this clonotype with many counts. The V call is TRBV5-1, the J call TRBJ1-2, with no clear D. Germline V gene data show CDR1 as SGHRS and CDR2 as YFSETQ. Trimming shortened V by 0 bases and J by 5 bases, and 8 bases separated the two germline ends. The CDR3 length is 13 residues. CDR3: CASSLESFYGYTF. In nucleotides, the CDR3 is TGCGCCAGCAGCTTGGAATCGTTTTATGGCTACACCTTC.

This clonotype was observed a few times. The chain links TRBV5-1 to TRBJ1-2, with D uncertain. Germline loops: CDR1 SGHRS, CDR2 YFSETQ. There are 15 residues in the CDR3. V was trimmed by 0 bases and J by 8 bases, leaving 17 bases between them. In nucleotides, the CDR3 is TGCGCCAGCAGCTTGGCCGGACGGACCGAGGGAGGCTACACCTTC. Amino acids: CASSLAGRTEGGYTF.